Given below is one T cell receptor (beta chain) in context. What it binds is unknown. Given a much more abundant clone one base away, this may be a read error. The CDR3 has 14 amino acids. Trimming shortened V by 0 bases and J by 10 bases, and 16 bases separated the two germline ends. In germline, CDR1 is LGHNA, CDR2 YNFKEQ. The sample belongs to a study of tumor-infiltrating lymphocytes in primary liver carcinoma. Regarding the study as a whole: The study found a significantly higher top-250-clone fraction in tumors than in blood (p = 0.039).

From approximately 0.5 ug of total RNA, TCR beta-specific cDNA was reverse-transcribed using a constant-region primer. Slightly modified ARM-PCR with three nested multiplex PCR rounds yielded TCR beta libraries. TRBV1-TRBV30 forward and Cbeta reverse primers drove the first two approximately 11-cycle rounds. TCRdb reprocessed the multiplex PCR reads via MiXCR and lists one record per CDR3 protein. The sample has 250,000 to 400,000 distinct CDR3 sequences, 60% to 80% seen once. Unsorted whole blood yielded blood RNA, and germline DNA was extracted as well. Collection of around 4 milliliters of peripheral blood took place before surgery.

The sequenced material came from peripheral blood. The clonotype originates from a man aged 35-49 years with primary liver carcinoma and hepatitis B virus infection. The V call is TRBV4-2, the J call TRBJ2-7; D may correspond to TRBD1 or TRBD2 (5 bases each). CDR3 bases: TGTGCCAGCAGCCAAGAGCCTAGAGGGGCCGACCAGTACTTC. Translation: CASSQEPRGADQYF.